This TCR beta chain was obtained from a study of cytomegalovirus exposure and HLA in healthy donors. Study-wide context: Unique TCR beta sequences numbering approximately 120 million came from 150 million to 200 million T cells in an earlier analysis. HLA-typed donors were the source of approximately 80 million unique TCRs, which an early data release held.

On this clone itself: The antigen remains undetermined.

Overall study results and limits: Another analysis was done later, and it associated 15,000 or so TCR beta sequences with HLA alleles at 0.05 false discovery rate. Further analysis, carried out later, found HLA-associated TCR beta chains more clonally expanded than equally common other chains.

This PCR relied on a set of 60 Vbeta primers and 13 Jbeta primers. Libraries were prepared by immunoSEQ multiplex PCR; TCRdb keeps only in-frame clonotypes and omits some of them. The sample yields tens of thousands of clones, roughly 70% seen once. The receptor's source is a male donor in good health and CMV-seropositive. The sequenced sample consisted of PBMCs.

CDR3 nucleotides: TGTGCCAGTGAGCGGATAGAGGGGGAGCTGTTTTTT. It is translated as CASERIEGELFF. The V call is TRBV5-6, the J call TRBJ2-2; maybe TRBD2 (5 bases). CDR3 length: 12 amino acids. Trimming took 8 bases from V and 8 from J, leaving 13 bases between them. CDR1 is SGHDT and CDR2 is YYEEEE in the germline V gene.